These 4 T cell receptor beta chains were all obtained from the same sample, sequenced in a study of beta chain features in type 1 diabetes. Notes on the study in general: Significant though moderate, a shortening of TCRB CDR3s appeared in all four CD4+ subsets of Type 1 diabetes patients.

These TCRs' antigens remain unknown. TCRB transcripts that were expressed got sequenced, as all of the isolated RNA had been reverse transcribed. Clones were sequenced by immunoSEQ multiplex PCR, and TCRdb holds only the in-frame ones, with some missing. The sample yields some 190,000 clones, around 8% seen once. Sequenced: central memory CD4+ T cells from blood. These receptors all stem from a woman aged 35 to 49 with type 1 diabetes.

This clone was detected many times. The rearrangement uses TRBV29-1 and TRBJ2-1; unclear D gene. Per the germline V gene, CDR1 is SQVTM and CDR2 is ANQGSEA. V was pared by 5 bases and J by 6 bases, with 17 bases between. The CDR3 length is 14 residues. DNA of the CDR3: TGCAGCGTTACGAGAGACTCCCGGGTCAATGAGCAGTTCTTC. Protein: CSVTRDSRVNEQFF.

The table lists this clone with many counts. The CDR3 here is CSVAGEKLFF. CDR3 coding DNA: TGCAGCGTTGCCGGGGAAAAACTGTTTTTT. The genes are TRBV29-1 and TRBJ1-4; D is uncertain. This CDR3 contains 10 residues. Germline V gene lookup returns CDR1 SQVTM and CDR2 ANQGSEA. V was clipped by 4 bases and J by 8 bases, with 5 bases between them.

This clone was recorded a few times. The chain uses TRBV29-1 and TRBJ2-2, with a weak D call TRBD2 (5 bases). V was clipped by 1 base and J by 5 bases, with 5 bases between them. Germline CDR1 reads SQVTM; CDR2 reads ANQGSEA. This CDR3 has 12 residues. Here the CDR3 DNA reads TGCAGCGTTGAAGCGGGAACCGGGGAGCTGTTTTTT. Translation: CSVEAGTGELFF.

This clone was counted only a few times. The rearrangement links TRBV5-1 to TRBJ2-2, with TRBD1 identical over 8 bases. Per the germline V gene, CDR1 is SGHRS and CDR2 is YFSETQ. This CDR3 has 17 amino acids. J lost 2 bases, V lost 0 bases, and 6 bases had no gene match. CDR3 amino acids: CASSLAKGTGNTGELFF. CDR3 nucleotide sequence: TGCGCCAGCAGCTTGGCCAAGGGGACAGGAAACACCGGGGAGCTGTTTTTT.